The rows below give T cell receptor beta chains drawn from one sample of a study of cytomegalovirus exposure and HLA in healthy donors. Profiled with immunoSEQ multiplex PCR; TCRdb holds only in-frame clones, not every one. The top ten hold about 0.3% of the sample, which has approximately 270,000 clones, around 80% seen once. The sequencing input was PBMCs. These receptors were collected from a girl aged 2-9 years in good health and CMV-seronegative. Each CDR3 is given without its conserved first and last residue. The size entry is marked missing in some rows and otherwise reads once, few, many or a size class.

size	V	J	CDR3
.	TRBV7-2	TRBJ1-5	ASSLDGSQPQH
.	TRBV6-5	TRBJ2-2	ASSLGGDGELF
.	TRBV7-9	TRBJ1-2	ASSLNPLETGLYGYT
.	TRBV27	TRBJ2-3	ASSFLASTDTQY
.	TRBV29-1	TRBJ2-3	SVEVVRTGIRTDTQY
once	TRBV5-5	TRBJ2-1	ASSWSGGNEQF
.	TRBV28	TRBJ2-2	ASRLMGQPPGELF
.	TRBV7-3	TRBJ1-1	ASSLSPQDPLNTEAF
.	TRBV29-1	TRBJ1-3	SVEYGGLRSGNTIY
.	TRBV11-2	TRBJ1-4	ASSFPGPTNEKLF
.	TRBV9	TRBJ2-4	ASSPRGGAGAKNIQY
.	TRBV13	TRBJ2-2	ASSRDRDMVAGELF
.	TRBV7-6	TRBJ2-2	ASSLVGGRGAGELF
.	TRBV27	TRBJ1-2	ASRGGQGANYGYT
.	TRBV29-1	TRBJ1-4	SVGSPQQLF
.	TRBV6-1	TRBJ2-3	ASSDVASGLAGLTDTQY
once	TRBV9	TRBJ2-7	ASSVEDWSYEQY
once	TRBV6-6	TRBJ2-7	ASRSGGALGEQY
.	TRBV7-3	TRBJ1-1	ASNATGVSEATEAF
once	TRBV2	TRBJ2-2	ASSVASRPTGELF
.	TRBV23-1	TRBJ1-6	ASSHNGQFTYNSPLH
.	TRBV5-6	TRBJ2-1	ASSFSVLMGGRYNEQF
.	TRBV12-5	TRBJ2-3	ASGVQSATDTQY
once	TRBV28	TRBJ1-1	ASSFPGNTEAF
.	TRBV29-1	TRBJ2-1	SVDFGQIPYNEQF
.	TRBV6-6	TRBJ2-7	ASSYSFTSGGDEQY
.	TRBV10-3	TRBJ1-6	AIRDRATNSPLH
.	TRBV6-6	TRBJ1-3	ASSYGTGNGNTIY
.	TRBV29-1	TRBJ1-2	SVETQGNGYT
once	TRBV13	TRBJ1-6	ASSLRDRAPYSPLH
.	TRBV30	TRBJ1-5	AWSPTRQSGGNQPQH
.	TRBV5-1	TRBJ2-1	ASKLQLAHMDEQF
.	TRBV9	TRBJ2-1	ASSRGLAGEYEQF
.	TRBV20-1	TRBJ2-7	SAMDSYEQY
.	TRBV5-6	TRBJ2-1	ASSPGGVEQF
.	TRBV10-1	TRBJ2-1	ASSESQGLALYNEQF
.	TRBV7-9	TRBJ1-1	ASALGGTEAF
once	TRBV28	TRBJ1-2	ASSFIGAGNGYT
once	TRBV9	TRBJ1-6	ASSVGDRLSPLH
few	TRBV5-4	TRBJ1-6	ASSYGDNSPLH
.	TRBV6-6	TRBJ2-1	ASSYTSRSSYNEQF
.	TRBV7-7	TRBJ2-5	ASSLGGLAGEETQY
.	TRBV19	TRBJ1-2	ASSIETGNYGYT
.	TRBV4-2	TRBJ2-7	ASSQATSFEYEQY
.	TRBV5-8	TRBJ2-4	ASSRTRGLVNIQY
.	TRBV18	TRBJ2-7	ASSPPFRTSPIYEQY
once	TRBV7-6	TRBJ2-3	ASSLAYGRIDTQY
.	TRBV5-8	TRBJ2-1	ASSLMLGSIEQF
.	TRBV28	TRBJ1-5	ASSLLGDRGRGPQH
once	TRBV7-2	TRBJ2-7	ASSGTGTVSYEQY
.	TRBV18	TRBJ2-1	ASSPVGDNEQF
.	TRBV7-3	TRBJ2-1	ASSLLGYNEQF
.	TRBV10-1	.	ASSDGTSGSSYEQY
.	TRBV7-9	TRBJ1-1	ASSPGTGNHNVNTEAF